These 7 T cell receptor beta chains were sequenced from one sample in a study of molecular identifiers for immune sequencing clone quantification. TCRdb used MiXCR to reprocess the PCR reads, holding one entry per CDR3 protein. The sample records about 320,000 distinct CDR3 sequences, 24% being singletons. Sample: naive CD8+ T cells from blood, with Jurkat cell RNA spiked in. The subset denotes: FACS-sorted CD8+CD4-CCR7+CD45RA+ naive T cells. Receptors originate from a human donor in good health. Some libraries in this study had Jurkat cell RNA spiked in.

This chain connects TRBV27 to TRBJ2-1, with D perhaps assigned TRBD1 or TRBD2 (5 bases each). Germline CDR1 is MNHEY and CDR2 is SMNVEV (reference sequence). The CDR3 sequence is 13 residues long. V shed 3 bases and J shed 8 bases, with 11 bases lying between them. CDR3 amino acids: CASSFTRGHEQFF. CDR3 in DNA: TGTGCCAGCAGTTTTACACGGGGCCATGAGCAGTTCTTC.

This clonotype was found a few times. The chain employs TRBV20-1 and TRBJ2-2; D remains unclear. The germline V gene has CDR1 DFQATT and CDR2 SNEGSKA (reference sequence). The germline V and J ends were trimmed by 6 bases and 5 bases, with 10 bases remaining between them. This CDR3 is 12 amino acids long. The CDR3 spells CSASQMTGELFF. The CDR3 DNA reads TGCAGTGCGTCTCAAATGACCGGGGAGCTGTTTTTT.

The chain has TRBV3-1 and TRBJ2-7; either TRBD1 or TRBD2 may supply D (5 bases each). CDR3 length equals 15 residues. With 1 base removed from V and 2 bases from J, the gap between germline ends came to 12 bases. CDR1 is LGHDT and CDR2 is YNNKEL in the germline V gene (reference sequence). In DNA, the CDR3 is TGTGCCAGCAGCCAAGTCCGGGACGGAGCCTACGAGCAGTACTTC. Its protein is CASSQVRDGAYEQYF.

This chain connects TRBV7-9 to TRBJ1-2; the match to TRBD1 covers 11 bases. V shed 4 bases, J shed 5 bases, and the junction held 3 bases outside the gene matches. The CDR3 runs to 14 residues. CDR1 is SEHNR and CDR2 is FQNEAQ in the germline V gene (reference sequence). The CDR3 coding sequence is TGTGCCAGCAGCTGGACAGGGGGCGCGTATGGCTACACCTTC. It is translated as CASSWTGGAYGYTF.

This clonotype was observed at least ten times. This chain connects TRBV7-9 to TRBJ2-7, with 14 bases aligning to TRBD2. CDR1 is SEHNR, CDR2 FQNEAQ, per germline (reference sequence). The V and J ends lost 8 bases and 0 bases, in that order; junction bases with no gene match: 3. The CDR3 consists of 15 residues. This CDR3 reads CASVGTSGSSYEQYF. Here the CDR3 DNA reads TGTGCCAGCGTCGGGACTAGCGGGAGCTCCTACGAGCAGTACTTC. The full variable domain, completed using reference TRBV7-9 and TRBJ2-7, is DTGVSQNPRHKITKRGQNVTFRCDPISEHNRLYWYRQTLGQGPEFLTYFQNEAQLEKSRLLSDRFSAERPKGSFSTLEIQRTEQGDSAMYLCASVGTSGSSYEQYFGPGTRLTVT.

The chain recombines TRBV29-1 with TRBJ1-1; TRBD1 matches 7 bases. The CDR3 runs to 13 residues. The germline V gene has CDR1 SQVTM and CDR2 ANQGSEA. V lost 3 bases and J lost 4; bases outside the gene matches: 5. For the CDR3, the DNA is TGCAGCGTTGAGACAGGGTACGGCACTGAAGCTTTCTTT. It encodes CSVETGYGTEAFF.

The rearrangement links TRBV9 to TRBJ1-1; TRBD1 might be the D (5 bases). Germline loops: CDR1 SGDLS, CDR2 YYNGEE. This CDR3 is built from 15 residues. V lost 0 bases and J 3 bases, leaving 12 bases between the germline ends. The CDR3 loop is CASSVGAGKDTEAFF. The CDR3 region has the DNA TGTGCCAGCAGCGTAGGGGCAGGGAAGGACACTGAAGCTTTCTTT.